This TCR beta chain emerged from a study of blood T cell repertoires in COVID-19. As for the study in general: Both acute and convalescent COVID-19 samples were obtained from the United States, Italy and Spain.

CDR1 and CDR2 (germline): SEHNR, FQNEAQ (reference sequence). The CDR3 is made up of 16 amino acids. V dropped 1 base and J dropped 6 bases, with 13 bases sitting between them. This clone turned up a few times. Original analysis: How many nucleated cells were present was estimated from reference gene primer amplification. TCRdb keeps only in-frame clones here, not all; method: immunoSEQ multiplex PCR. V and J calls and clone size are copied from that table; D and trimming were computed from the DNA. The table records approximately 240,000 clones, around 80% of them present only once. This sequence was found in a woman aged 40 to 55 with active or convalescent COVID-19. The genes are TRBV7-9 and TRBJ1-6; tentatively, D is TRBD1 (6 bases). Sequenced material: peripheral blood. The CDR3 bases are TGTGCCAGCAGCTTAGGGCTAGGGGGTAGTAATTCACCCCTCCACTTT. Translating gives CASSLGLGGSNSPLHF.